This T cell receptor beta chain was identified in a study of OX40 agonist ivuxolimab in advanced cancers. In germline, CDR1 is LNHDA, CDR2 SQIVND (reference sequence). This CDR3 has 12 amino acids. Trimming cost V 1 base and J 7 bases, with 5 bases left between them. This clone was observed a handful of times. Clones were read by immunoSEQ multiplex PCR, and TCRdb kept only the in-frame ones, dropping some. Here the sample spans tens of thousands of clones, 75% to 95% being singletons. Sample: CD4+ or CD8+ T cells sorted from blood, taken in a trial of the OX40 agonist ivuxolimab. This sequence originates from an adult with an advanced solid tumor such as melanoma, head and neck, liver or kidney cancer. V is TRBV19 and J is TRBJ2-1, with no clear D. CDR3: CASSIGLNEQFF. Here the CDR3 DNA reads TGTGCCAGTAGTATAGGTTTGAATGAGCAGTTCTTC.